This T cell receptor (beta chain) was sequenced during a study of cytomegalovirus exposure and HLA in healthy donors (TCRdb year 2017). For context, the study as a whole: The 666 repertoires of the first cohort and the approximately 130 validation repertoires were produced on the same platform, according to a later analysis. The study was designed to test whether signatures of past pathogen exposure could be identified by cataloging public T cell receptors. Besides the first cohort of 550 to 750 subjects, a separate validation cohort made up of roughly 120 different subjects was used. To predict cytomegalovirus infection status, the study combined high-throughput TCR immunosequencing, statistical association of individual TCRs with disease status, and machine learning.

The germline V gene gives CDR1 as SQVTM and CDR2 as ANQGSEA. The CDR3 runs 14 amino acids, cysteine and phenylalanine included. The kept DNA is CDR3 alone, 42 bases in frame from the first base. V ends up 6 bases short and J 9 bases short, with an unmatched junction base count of 14. The donors belonged to the validation cohort of about 110 subjects, which was separate from the approximately 700-subject first cohort. The library was made by the immunoSEQ multiplex PCR assay. The source study handled its data this way. A statistical classification framework was built to diagnose cytomegalovirus status from the catalog of TCR beta chain sequences. TCRdb retrieved this table from immuneACCESS and kept in-frame rearrangements only. Not all clones are present; in checked studies, unresolved V genes account for under half, and no reason is known for the remainder. The V and J calls and clone size come from that table; D and trimming were worked out from the DNA. For this sample the table gives fewer than 140,000 clones, of which roughly 90% were detected only once. The ten largest account for about 1.8% of the sample.

Overall study outcomes, separate from this receptor: Across donors, most TCR sequences were observed very rarely, whereas some public TCRs were present in many individuals. The study listed 170 or so TCR beta chains as associated with cytomegalovirus. Of the cluster scores, 94% were above 0 in a later analysis, which found that TCRs clustered in the first cohort also tended to co-occur in the roughly 130 validation repertoires. According to the authors, the approach could potentially be generalized to other disease states and immunological phenotypes. In vitro tests confirmed that a few of the cytomegalovirus-associated TCR beta chains recognize cytomegalovirus antigens. Cytomegalovirus status was reported to be diagnosed by the classifier with high specificity and sensitivity in both the original and validation cohorts. All 120 or so repertoires were used to score co-occurrence in the validation cohort in a later analysis, because that analysis had no HLA typing for the cohort.

On this clone itself: What this receptor recognizes is not known. No base qualities exist here, and no much larger clone lies one base off it.

The sample consisted of PBMCs. This chain joins TRBV29-1 to TRBJ2-1; 7 nucleotides in the junction match TRBD2. The TCR sequence derives from a woman aged 18-29 years in good health and CMV-seropositive. This receptor carries the CDR3 CSVFKWEGRGEQFF. The sequenced DNA is TGCAGCGTCTTCAAATGGGAGGGGAGAGGTGAGCAGTTCTTC.